This passage covers 9 T cell receptor beta chains from one sample sequenced in a study of shared clonotypes between healthy human individuals (TCRdb year 2020). Libraries were built with the immunoSEQ multiplex PCR assay. What TCRdb holds here is the immuneACCESS table cut down to in-frame rearrangements. Part of the clones is not present; checked against another copy, under half of the missing clones reflect an unresolved V gene, and the others are unexplained. This sample is represented by 2 million to 2.5 million clones; approximately 96% of them were singletons. The top ten hold about 0.13% of the sample. Sequencing used naive CD4+ T cells sorted from blood. The intended sense of this specimen's cell subset or site label: CD45RA+ positively selected. The source is a man aged 18 to 29 in good health.

The chain is built from TRBV7-2 and TRBJ2-1, with TRBD2 matching over 9 bases. J gave up 16 bases and V 0 bases, and 10 bases lay outside the gene matches. The length of the CDR3 is 14 residues. Germline CDR1 SGHTA, CDR2 FQGNSA. Here the CDR3 DNA reads TGTGCCAGCAGCTTAGCGTTCGCTAGCGGGGTTAAATTCTTC. Amino acid sequence: CASSLAFASGVKFF.

The table lists this clone with a count of one. The CDR3 bases are TGTGCCAGCAGCCCCACGGCGAACTCTGGGGCCAACGTCCTGACTTTC. Translated, it gives CASSPTANSGANVLTF. The chain joins TRBV5-4 to TRBJ2-6; D gene uncertain. Germline V lookup: CDR1 SGHNT, CDR2 YYREEE (reference sequence). This CDR3 is 16 amino acids long. Between the trimmed V and J ends, which lost 4 bases and 0 bases, there was a span of 11 bases.

The chain has TRBV5-6 and TRBJ1-1; D is uncertain. V was pared by 4 bases and J by 6 bases, with 13 bases between. The CDR3 is 13 residues long. Germline V gene data show CDR1 as SGHDT and CDR2 as YYEEEE. The CDR3 reads CASSPIGWAEAFF. CDR3 in DNA: TGTGCCAGCAGCCCTATAGGTTGGGCTGAAGCTTTCTTT.

V is TRBV9 and J is TRBJ1-6; D unclear. Trimming removed 1 base from V and 4 bases from J, with 6 bases in between. CDR3 length: 14 amino acids. Germline CDR1 is SGDLS and CDR2 is YYNGEE. The CDR3 protein is CASSVQSYNSPLHF. The CDR3 DNA reads as TGTGCCAGCAGCGTACAGTCTTATAATTCACCCCTCCACTTT.

The chain combines TRBV19 with TRBJ2-4; D perhaps matches TRBD1 (5 bases). V was cut by 3 bases and J by 7 bases, with 13 bases left in between. The CDR3 contains 14 residues. Per germline, CDR1 LNHDA and CDR2 SQIVND (reference sequence). The DNA of the CDR3 is TGTGCCAGTAGTATCTCAGGGTTGGGGAACATTCAGTACTTC. As protein: CASSISGLGNIQYF. Using reference TRBV19 and TRBJ2-4 for the parts outside the CDR3, the full variable domain is DGGITQSPKYLFRKEGQNVTLSCEQNLNHDAMYWYRQDPGQGLRLIYYSQIVNDFQKGDIAEGYSVSREKKESFPLTVTSAQKNPTAFYLCASSISGLGNIQYFGAGTRLSVL.

To note about this clone: Within the sample, other DNA sequences also encode this same CDR3. The V gene is TRBV6-1, the J gene TRBJ1-2; tentatively, D is TRBD1 (6 bases). Germline V gives CDR1 MNHNS, CDR2 SASEGT. V shed 7 bases and J shed 4 bases, with 10 bases lying between them. The CDR3 totals 12 residues. The CDR3 region is CASTRGGYGYTF. CDR3 in DNA: TGTGCCAGCACCAGGGGAGGCTATGGCTACACCTTC.

This clone was seen just once. The chain carries TRBV27 and TRBJ2-2, with no clear D. The germline V and J ends were trimmed by 4 bases and 3 bases, with 15 bases remaining between them. CDR1 and CDR2 (germline): MNHEY, SMNVEV (reference sequence). CDR3 length equals 16 residues. CDR3 protein: CASSSALPEYTGELFF. CDR3 DNA: TGTGCCAGCAGTTCGGCACTACCGGAATACACCGGGGAGCTGTTTTTT.

Comment on this clone: The same CDR3 can be traced to other DNA sequences in this sample. The chain joins TRBV20-1 to TRBJ2-5, with D uncertain. Looked up from germline, CDR1 is DFQATT and CDR2 is SNEGSKA (reference sequence). The CDR3 totals 11 residues. Trimming took off 1 base at V and 5 bases at J, with 5 bases between the two ends. The CDR3 spells CSARGAETQYF. For the CDR3, the DNA is TGCAGTGCTAGAGGGGCGGAGACCCAGTACTTC.

V and J are TRBV25-1 and TRBJ2-2, with a possible D match to TRBD2 (5 bases). Germline V gene sequence: CDR1 MGHDK, CDR2 SYGVNS. There are 15 residues in the CDR3. V lost 6 bases to trimming and J lost 3 bases, with 14 bases between them. The CDR3 sequence is CASRALGIDTGELFF. Written as DNA, the CDR3 is TGTGCCAGCAGGGCCCTCGGGATCGACACCGGGGAGCTGTTTTTT.